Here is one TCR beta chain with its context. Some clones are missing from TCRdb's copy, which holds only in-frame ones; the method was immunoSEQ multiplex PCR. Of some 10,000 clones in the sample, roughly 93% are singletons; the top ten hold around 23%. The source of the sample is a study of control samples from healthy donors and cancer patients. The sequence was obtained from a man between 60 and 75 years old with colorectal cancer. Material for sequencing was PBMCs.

CDR3 sequence reads: CASSPREAGELFF. The CDR3 nucleotides read TGTGCCAGCTCACCAAGAGAGGCCGGGGAGCTGTTTTTT. The chain employs TRBV18 and TRBJ2-2; D gene uncertain. The CDR3 has 13 residues. The germline CDR1 and CDR2 sequences are KGHSH and LQKENI. The V end lost 2 bases, the J end lost 6 bases, and 7 bases lay between the germline ends.